This entry lists 11 T cell receptor beta chains sequenced from one sample in a study of cytomegalovirus exposure and HLA in healthy donors. This PCR relied on a set of 60 Vbeta primers and 13 Jbeta primers. Only in-frame clones appear in the TCRdb table, and some are missing; sequencing was by immunoSEQ multiplex PCR. The repertoire holds over 40,000 clones, with about 90% as singletons. Sequencing was done on a sample of PBMCs. The receptors derive from a woman between 40 and 55 years old in good health and CMV-seropositive.

The gene calls are TRBV6-1 and TRBJ1-4, with 7 bases matching TRBD1. The CDR3 extends over 14 amino acids. Unmatched junction bases numbered 9, after V lost 3 bases and J lost 11 bases. The germline gives CDR1 MNHNS, CDR2 SASEGT. Here the CDR3 DNA reads TGTGCCAGCAGTGAGAGACAGGGCAACGAGAAACTGTTTTTT. Translating it yields CASSERQGNEKLFF.

The CDR3, as DNA: TGCGCCAGTTCAAGGACAAACCAAGAGACCCAGTACTTC. This sequence encodes CASSRTNQETQYF. The chain recombines TRBV5-1 with TRBJ2-5, with D possibly matching TRBD1 (5 bases). The germline V gene has CDR1 SGHRS and CDR2 YFSETQ. The CDR3 is 13 amino acids. V was cut by 8 bases and J by 0 bases, with 11 bases left in between.

The chain links TRBV27 to TRBJ2-6, with D unclear. With 3 bases removed from V and 0 bases from J, the gap between germline ends came to 6 bases. The CDR3 contains 15 residues. Germline V gene data show CDR1 as MNHEY and CDR2 as SMNVEV (reference sequence). The CDR3 protein is CASSFRASGANVLTF. For the CDR3, the DNA is TGTGCCAGCAGTTTCCGAGCCTCTGGGGCCAACGTCCTGACTTTC.

The chain links TRBV12-5 to TRBJ1-6; TRBD1 might be the D (5 bases). V lost 6 bases to trimming and J lost 7 bases, with 16 bases between them. This CDR3 contains 15 residues. The germline CDR1 and CDR2 sequences are LGHNT and FRNRAP. CDR3 loop: CASGSGDFGNSPLHF. The CDR3 bases are TGTGCTAGTGGCTCCGGGGACTTCGGGAATTCACCCCTCCACTTT.

The table lists this clone with a count of one. As DNA, the CDR3 is TGTGCCAGTAGTATAGACAGGGGCGATGAGCAGTTCTTC. Translating gives CASSIDRGDEQFF. This chain uses TRBV19 with TRBJ2-1; D might be TRBD1 (6 bases). CDR3 size: 13 residues. Germline lookup yields CDR1 LNHDA and CDR2 SQIVND (reference sequence). Trimming cost V 0 bases and J 8 bases, with 8 bases left between them.

The chain couples TRBV5-5 to TRBJ2-5; D perhaps matches TRBD2 (6 bases). The V and J ends lost 7 bases and 3 bases respectively, with 16 bases between them. The CDR3 has 14 amino acids. Germline V gives CDR1 SGHKS, CDR2 YYEKEE (reference sequence). Here the CDR3 DNA reads TGTGCCAGCGCCAGGCGGGGCTTGGAAGAGACCCAGTACTTC. It translates to CASARRGLEETQYF.

The V call is TRBV2, the J call TRBJ1-2; 8 bases align to TRBD1. Germline CDR1 is SNHLY and CDR2 is FYNNEI. After removal of 1 base from V and 2 bases from J, the junction contained 9 bases not matched to a gene. The CDR3 length is 17 residues. The CDR3 loop is CASSEERSSGGNYGYTF. DNA of the CDR3: TGTGCCAGCAGTGAAGAAAGGTCGTCAGGGGGCAACTATGGCTACACCTTC.

A single count supports this clone. The chain joins TRBV6-5 to TRBJ2-1, with TRBD1 matching 9 bases. The CDR3 runs to 12 residues. The V gene's germline CDR1 is MNHEY and CDR2 SVGAGI. The V segment lost 5 bases and the J segment 9 bases; nucleotides outside the gene matches: 2. DNA of the CDR3: TGTGCCAGCAGTGGGACAGGGTTTGAGCAGTTCTTC. It codes for CASSGTGFEQFF.

This rearrangement joins TRBV7-6 to TRBJ1-6; 7 bases line up with TRBD1. V lost 1 base to trimming and J lost 9 bases; unmatched junction nucleotides: 6. From germline, CDR1 is SGHVS and CDR2 FNYEAQ. The CDR3 extends over 15 amino acids. This chain's CDR3 is CASSLEGARGSPLHF. The DNA for the CDR3 is TGTGCCAGCAGCTTAGAGGGGGCTAGGGGTTCACCCCTCCACTTT. Full variable domain (missing parts from reference TRBV7-6 and TRBJ1-6): GAGVSQSPRYKVTKRGQDVALRCDPISGHVSLYWYRQALGQGPEFLTYFNYEAQQDKSGLPNDRFSAERPEGSISTLTIQRTEQRDSAMYRCASSLEGARGSPLHFGNGTRLTVT.

The V gene is TRBV2, the J gene TRBJ1-3, with a weak D call TRBD1 (5 bases). V gave up 7 bases and J gave up 2 bases, with 12 bases separating them. Germline CDR1 reads SNHLY; CDR2 reads FYNNEI. This CDR3 is built from 14 residues. As DNA, the CDR3 is TGTGCCAGCACTGCAGGGTCAACTGGAAACACCATATATTTT. Its translation is CASTAGSTGNTIYF.

V is TRBV5-1 and J is TRBJ2-5, with TRBD2 identical over 7 bases. J lost 1 base, V lost 1 base, and 4 bases had no gene match. This CDR3 has 15 amino acids. Germline V lookup: CDR1 SGHRS, CDR2 YFSETQ. Written as DNA, the CDR3 is TGCGCCAGCAGCTTGACCGCGGGAGCCCAAGAGACCCAGTACTTC. The encoded protein is CASSLTAGAQETQYF. Full variable domain (rest looked up from reference TRBV5-1 and TRBJ2-5): KAGVTQTPRYLIKTRGQQVTLSCSPISGHRSVSWYQQTPGQGLQFLFEYFSETQRNKGNFPGRFSGRQFSNSRSEMNVSTLELGDSALYLCASSLTAGAQETQYFGPGTRLLVL.